These 5 T cell receptor beta chains share one sample of origin, sequenced in a study of CD8 T cells in Susac syndrome. Reverse transcription of about 0.45 to 1 ug RNA used random hexamers. TCRdb processed the immunoSEQ multiplex PCR reads anew with MiXCR; each CDR3 protein has one entry. The repertoire has under 150,000 distinct CDR3 sequences, roughly 76% of them found once; the top ten carry 0.45% to 0.65%. Specimen: CD8+ T cells from PBMCs. Every receptor here comes from a human donor with multiple sclerosis.

The chain carries TRBV27 and TRBJ1-1, with a tentative D call TRBD1 (6 bases). Germline CDR1 is MNHEY and CDR2 is SMNVEV (reference sequence). Trimming stripped 5 bases from V and 2 bases from J, with 9 bases between. The CDR3 is 13 residues long. The CDR3 here is CASSGQYNTEAFF. The CDR3 bases are TGTGCCAGCAGTGGACAGTATAACACTGAAGCTTTCTTT.

In DNA form, the CDR3 reads TGTGCCAGCAGCCAGGGTTTCGGGACAGGGATGGGCGGTGAGCAGTTCTTC. Translation: CASSQGFGTGMGGEQFF. V gene TRBV5-6 combines with J gene TRBJ2-7; 9 nucleotides agree with TRBD1. The J call may be faulty, since TRBJ2-1 better matches the DNA end. Germline V CDR1 and CDR2: SGHDT, YYEEEE. The CDR3 is 17 residues long.

V is TRBV5-4 and J is TRBJ1-2; 8 bases fit TRBD1. The CDR3 totals 18 residues. J gave up 5 bases and V 3 bases, and 18 bases lay outside the gene matches. In germline, CDR1 is SGHNT, CDR2 YYREEE (reference sequence). This CDR3 reads CASSSAGTGGGVGYGYTF. As DNA, the CDR3 is TGTGCCAGCAGCTCCGCCGGGACAGGTGGAGGGGTTGGTTATGGCTACACCTTC.

CDR3 in amino acids: CASSLLSIGELFF. The CDR3 nucleotides read TGTGCCAGCAGTTTATTAAGCATCGGGGAGCTGTTTTTT. The chain links TRBV27 to TRBJ2-2; D uncertain. CDR1 and CDR2 (germline): MNHEY, SMNVEV (reference sequence). The CDR3 has 13 amino acids. V lost 1 base and J 7 bases, leaving 7 bases between the germline ends.

The chain combines TRBV7-3 with TRBJ2-1, with 9 bases that match TRBD1. With V trimmed by 5 bases and J by 7 bases, 9 bases remained unmatched. Germline-derived CDR1 and CDR2 are SGHTA and FQGTGA. This CDR3 is built from 15 residues. The CDR3 loop reads CASSPGTGKSNEQFF. The CDR3 DNA follows: TGTGCCAGCAGCCCCGGGACAGGGAAGTCGAATGAGCAGTTCTTC.